These T cell receptor beta chains were read from a single sample in a study of response to subunit inactivated influenza vaccine. TCRdb reprocessed the RT-PCR reads via MiXCR and lists one record per CDR3 protein. This table has 200,000 to 300,000 distinct CDR3 sequences, 12% appearing once. Here the sequenced sample was non-naive T cells sorted from PBMCs, taken 14 days before vaccination. The receptors originated from a man over 45 who received an inactivated influenza vaccine. CDR3s include the opening cysteine and the closing phenylalanine or tryptophan. Each record gives: V gene, D gene, J gene, clone size, CDR3 DNA, CDR3 protein. The D gene is left open where the match is weak. Rows may omit the clone size; those that give it use once, few, many or a size class.

TRBV10-3	.	TRBJ2-2	.	TGTGCCATCAGTGAGTTGCCCCCGCAGAACCCTAACACCGGGGAGCTGTTTTTT	CAISELPPQNPNTGELFF
TRBV3-1	.	TRBJ2-1	few	TGTGCCAGCAGCCACGGGGGGCGGATAAATGAGCAGTTCTTC	CASSHGGRINEQFF
TRBV6-4	.	TRBJ2-2	few	TGTGCCAGCAGAGGCGAGGGAAACACCGGGGAGCTGTTTTTT	CASRGEGNTGELFF
TRBV20-1	.	TRBJ2-7	few	TGCAGTGCTAGAGATTTAGGCCAAAACGAGCAGTACTTC	CSARDLGQNEQYF
TRBV27	TRBD1	TRBJ2-7	.	TGTGCCAGCACATACAATTTCGGGACAGGGGTATACGAGCAGTACTTC	CASTYNFGTGVYEQYF
TRBV6-1	.	TRBJ1-5	many	TGTGCCAGCAGTGAGGTTAATAGCAATCAGCCCCAGCATTTT	CASSEVNSNQPQHF
TRBV7-2	.	TRBJ2-2	many	TGTGCCAGCAGTCCGGTGGGTACCGGGGAGCTGTTTTTT	CASSPVGTGELFF
TRBV4-3	TRBD1	TRBJ1-5	.	TGCGCCAGCAGCCAAACGGTGGGACAGCATCAGCCCCAGCATTTT	CASSQTVGQHQPQHF
TRBV30	.	TRBJ2-3	few	TGTGCCTGGACAGGGAGAATCCAAGATACGCAGTATTTT	CAWTGRIQDTQYF
TRBV20-1	TRBD1	TRBJ1-1	many	TGCAGTGCCCCCCCCCGGGACAGAAACACTGAAGCTTTCTTT	CSAPPRDRNTEAFF
TRBV15	.	TRBJ2-1	few	TGTGCCACCAGCAGAGGGGGGCTAGGATCCTACAATGAGCAGTTCTTC	CATSRGGLGSYNEQFF
TRBV2	.	TRBJ2-1	many	TGTGCCAGCACTAGGCCCGGGACAATAAATGAGCAGTTCTTC	CASTRPGTINEQFF
TRBV7-6	.	TRBJ2-7	many	TGTGCCAGCAGCCCTAGTGGGTACTACGAGCAGTACTTC	CASSPSGYYEQYF
TRBV6-2/TRBV6-3	.	TRBJ1-4	few	TGTGCCAGCAGTTTTTCCGGAGGGACGAGAAACGAAAAACTGTTTTTT	CASSFSGGTRNEKLFF
TRBV7-2	.	TRBJ2-7	few	TGTGCCAGCAGCTTAGCGATTGGCGAGCAGTACTTC	CASSLAIGEQYF
TRBV11-2	TRBD2	TRBJ2-7	few	TGTGCCAGCAGCTTAGTTGGGACTAGCGGGGGGCTGGCCTACGAGCAGTACTTC	CASSLVGTSGGLAYEQYF
TRBV20-1	.	TRBJ2-3	.	TGCAGTGCTAGTTTGTCGGTACAAGCCCATGCAGATACGCAGTATTTT	CSASLSVQAHADTQYF
TRBV7-9	.	TRBJ1-3	.	TGTGCCAGCAGCTTCCCCGGGACCTCTGGAAACACCATATATTTT	CASSFPGTSGNTIYF
TRBV6-2/TRBV6-3	TRBD1	TRBJ2-3	once	TGTGCCAGCAGTTACCCCAATGTCGGGACAGGGGCAAGCACAGATACGCAGTATTTT	CASSYPNVGTGASTDTQYF
TRBV18	.	TRBJ2-7	.	TGTGCCAGCTCACCACAGGGTTATTTGTACGAGCAGTACTTC	CASSPQGYLYEQYF
TRBV5-6	.	TRBJ2-2	few	TGTGCCAGCAGCTTGGCTGGACGAGTCACCGGGGAGCTGTTTTTT	CASSLAGRVTGELFF